These 10 T cell receptor beta chains came from one sample sequenced in a study of shared clonotypes between healthy human individuals. Data came from immunoSEQ multiplex PCR; TCRdb stores just in-frame clones and leaves some out. The data show about 460,000 clones, around 77% seen once. Sequenced sample: PBMCs. The receptors come from a woman aged 35 to 49 in good health. Some clones in this sample may be carry-over from other donors' samples.

V is TRBV5-4 and J is TRBJ1-2; no definite D call. Germline V gene data show CDR1 as SGHNT and CDR2 as YYREEE (reference sequence). The CDR3 is 16 residues long. Trimming removed 0 bases at V and 1 base at J, with 13 bases between. The CDR3 loop reads CASSLGRRGINYGYTF. The CDR3, as DNA: TGTGCCAGCAGCTTGGGAAGGCGGGGAATTAACTATGGCTACACCTTC.

The CDR3 loop is CASSLGTGETEAFF. DNA for the CDR3: TGTGCCAGCAGCTTGGGGACAGGGGAGACTGAAGCTTTCTTT. The rearrangement uses TRBV7-9 and TRBJ1-1; 10 bases map to TRBD1. CDR3 length equals 14 residues. CDR1 is SEHNR, CDR2 FQNEAQ, per germline (reference sequence). V lost 3 bases and J lost 5; bases outside the gene matches: 3.

The V and J genes are TRBV28 and TRBJ2-7; D uncertain. Germline V gene lookup returns CDR1 MDHEN and CDR2 SYDVKM. CDR3 size: 12 residues. With 3 bases removed from V and 4 bases from J, the gap between germline ends came to 7 bases. The CDR3 loop is CASSFELYEQYF. CDR3 in DNA: TGTGCCAGCAGTTTCGAGCTTTACGAGCAGTACTTC.

The chain employs TRBV19 and TRBJ2-3, with 7 bases identical to TRBD2. This CDR3 has 13 amino acids. V was pared by 3 bases and J by 9 bases, with 6 bases of the junction left unmatched. Germline CDR1 is LNHDA and CDR2 is SQIVND (reference sequence). The CDR3 here is CASSMPGGGTQYF. The CDR3 coding sequence is TGTGCCAGTAGTATGCCGGGAGGAGGCACGCAGTATTTT.

The V and J genes are TRBV6-1 and TRBJ1-5; D remains unclear. Germline CDR1 is MNHNS and CDR2 is SASEGT. The CDR3 length is 13 residues. Trimming pared 4 bases from V and 6 bases from J, leaving 10 bases between. DNA for the CDR3: TGTGCCAGCAGTGGTCACGTGATTCAGCCCCAGCATTTT. Its protein is CASSGHVIQPQHF.

V is TRBV9 and J is TRBJ2-7, with a weak D call TRBD2 (6 bases). V was clipped by 4 bases and J by 3 bases, with 17 bases between them. Germline CDR1 SGDLS, CDR2 YYNGEE. This CDR3 region has 15 residues. The CDR3 loop reads CASSPRAGSSYEQYF. The CDR3 DNA is TGTGCCAGCAGCCCTCGAGCGGGTTCGAGCTACGAGCAGTACTTC.

This chain connects TRBV18 to TRBJ1-1; 9 bases map to TRBD1. V lost 6 bases to trimming and J lost 8 bases; unmatched junction nucleotides: 4. Germline V gives CDR1 KGHSH, CDR2 LQKENI. The CDR3 totals 12 residues. The CDR3 protein is CASSDGQGEAFF. CDR3 DNA: TGTGCCAGCTCGGATGGACAGGGGGAAGCTTTCTTT.

This rearrangement joins TRBV5-1 to TRBJ2-3, with D possibly being TRBD1 or TRBD2 (5 bases each). V lost 3 bases and J 0 bases, leaving 11 bases between the germline ends. CDR1 SGHRS and CDR2 YFSETQ come from the germline V gene. CDR3 length: 15 residues. This CDR3 is CASSSARDSTDTQYF. The CDR3 DNA sequence: TGCGCCAGCAGCTCGGCCCGGGACAGCACAGATACGCAGTATTTT.

The chain combines TRBV5-6 with TRBJ2-1; 12 bases line up with TRBD2. There are 14 residues in the CDR3. Per germline, CDR1 SGHDT and CDR2 YYEEEE. The V and J ends lost 6 bases and 9 bases, in that order; junction bases with no gene match: 7. The DNA of the CDR3 is TGTGCCAGCACCCTAGCGGGAGGGATGGGTGAGCAGTTCTTC. As protein: CASTLAGGMGEQFF.

The CDR3 DNA sequence: TGTGCCAGCAGCTTCTCCGGAAACACCGGGGAGCTGTTTTTT. It is translated as CASSFSGNTGELFF. This sequence joins TRBV7-2 and TRBJ2-2; D remains ambiguous. The germline V and J ends were trimmed by 3 bases and 2 bases, with 7 bases remaining between them. Germline V gives CDR1 SGHTA, CDR2 FQGNSA. The CDR3 is 14 amino acids.